This T cell receptor (beta chain) is drawn from a study of PD-1 blockade in classical Hodgkin lymphoma. From germline, CDR1 is SGHTA and CDR2 FQGNSA. Trimming pared 2 bases from V and 5 bases from J, leaving 3 bases between. The CDR3 length is 11 residues. Time point in this sample: newly diagnosed, previously untreated cHL patient sample. Sequencing used immunoSEQ multiplex PCR; TCRdb keeps in-frame clones, though not all of them. In the table there are around 30,000 clones, 90% to 95% of which are singletons. Details on this clone: Its specificity is not known.

Study findings and constraints: The study reported lower baseline TCR diversity in newly diagnosed patients than in healthy donors. Nothing has yet pinned down what causes the repertoire differences, possibly disease activity or prior therapy.

The chain employs TRBV7-2 and TRBJ2-5; D not certain. Sample: peripheral blood mononuclear cells (PBMCs). This receptor was identified in a human donor with classical Hodgkin lymphoma. The chain's CDR3 is CASSLKETQYF. The DNA for the CDR3 is TGTGCCAGCAGCTTAAAGGAGACCCAGTACTTC.